This T cell receptor beta chain came from a study of cytomegalovirus exposure and HLA in healthy donors. Germline V gene lookup returns CDR1 ENHRY and CDR2 SYGVKD. Trimming at V came to 8 bases and at J to 4 bases, leaving 20 bases not matched to a gene. The CDR3 has 18 residues. The study's findings and limits: The study recorded 164 TCR beta chains that were cytomegalovirus-associated.

The PCR made use of 60 Vbeta and 13 Jbeta primers. TCRdb's copy holds only in-frame clones and misses some; the assay was immunoSEQ multiplex PCR. The sample has 40,000 to 55,000 clones, about four fifths seen once; the top ten hold approximately 2.5%. Points on this clone: Its specificity is not known.

Material for sequencing was PBMCs. The V call is TRBV10-3, the J call TRBJ2-3; 8 bases fit TRBD2. The TCR originated in a boy between 10 and 17 years old in good health and CMV-seropositive. CDR3 sequence reads: CAISSLVIGGGRADTQYF. The CDR3 region has the DNA TGTGCCATCTCCTCCTTAGTGATAGGCGGGGGGAGGGCAGATACGCAGTATTTT.